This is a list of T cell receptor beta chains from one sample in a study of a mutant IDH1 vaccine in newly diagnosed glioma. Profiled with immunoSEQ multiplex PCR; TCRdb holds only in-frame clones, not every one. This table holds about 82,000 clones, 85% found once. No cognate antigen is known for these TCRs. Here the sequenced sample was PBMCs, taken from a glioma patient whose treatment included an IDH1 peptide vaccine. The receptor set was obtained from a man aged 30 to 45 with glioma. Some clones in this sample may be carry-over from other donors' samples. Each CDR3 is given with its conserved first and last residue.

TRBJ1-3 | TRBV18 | CASSPSGQENTIYF
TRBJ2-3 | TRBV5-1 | CASSLGTGFMADTQYF
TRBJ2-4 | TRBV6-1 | CASSEGGTADRYF
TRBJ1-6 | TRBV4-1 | CASSQSRQHYNSPLHF
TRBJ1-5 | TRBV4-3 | CASSQDATPYQPQHF
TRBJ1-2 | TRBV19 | CASSIDARGSGYTF
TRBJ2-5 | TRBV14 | CASSQDGARAQYF
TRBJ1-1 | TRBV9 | CASSVDSGSTEAFF
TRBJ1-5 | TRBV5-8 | CASSYLTGVGNQPQHF
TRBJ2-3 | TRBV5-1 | CASSLSSGGRVHTQYF
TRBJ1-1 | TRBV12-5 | CASARNTEAFF
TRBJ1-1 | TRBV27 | CASSLNNNDRGGGTEAFF
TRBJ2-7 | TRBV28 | CASSSPQGTAYEQYF
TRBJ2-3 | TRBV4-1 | CASSQGPGYETDTQYF
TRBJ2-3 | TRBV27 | CASSLWGKDTQYF
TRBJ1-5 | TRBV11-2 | CASSLSSYSNQPQHF
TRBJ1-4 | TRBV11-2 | CASSSGAETYEKLFF
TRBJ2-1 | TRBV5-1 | CASSPGTSGIRFF
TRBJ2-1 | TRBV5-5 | CASSFTSGGDEQFF
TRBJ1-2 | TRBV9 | CASSVATGGLKDGYTF
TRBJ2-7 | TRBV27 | CASSPGGYEQYF
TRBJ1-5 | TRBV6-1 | CASSVIDREGQPQHF
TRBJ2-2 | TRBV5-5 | CASNFGVPGELFF
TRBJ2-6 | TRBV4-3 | CASSRLAGGLTGANVLTF
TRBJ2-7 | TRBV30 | CAWSPPGQVYYEQYF
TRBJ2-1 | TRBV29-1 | CSVEGRGEQFF
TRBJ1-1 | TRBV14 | CASSPTRKGAEDTEAFF
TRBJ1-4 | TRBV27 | CASSLTMGATNEKLFF
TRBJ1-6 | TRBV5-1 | CASSRGTAESSYNSPLHF
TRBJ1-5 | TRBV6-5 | CASSYLGQRDQPQHF
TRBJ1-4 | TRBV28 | CASSLLGTGNEKLFF
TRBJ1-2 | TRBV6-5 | CASSFGQYYGYTF
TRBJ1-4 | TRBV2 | CASSEGQGYEKLFF
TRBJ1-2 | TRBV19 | CASSARGDWGYTF